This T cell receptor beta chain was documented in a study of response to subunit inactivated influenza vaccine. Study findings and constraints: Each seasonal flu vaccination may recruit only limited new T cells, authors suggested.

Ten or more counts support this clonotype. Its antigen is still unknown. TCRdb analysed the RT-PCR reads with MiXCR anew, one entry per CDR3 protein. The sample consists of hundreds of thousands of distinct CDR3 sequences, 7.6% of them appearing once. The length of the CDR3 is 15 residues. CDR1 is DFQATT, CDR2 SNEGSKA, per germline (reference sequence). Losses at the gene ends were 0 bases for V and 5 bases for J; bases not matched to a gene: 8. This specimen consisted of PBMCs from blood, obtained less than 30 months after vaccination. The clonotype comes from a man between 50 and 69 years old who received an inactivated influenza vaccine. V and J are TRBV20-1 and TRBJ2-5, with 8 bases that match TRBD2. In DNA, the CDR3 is TGCAGTGCTAGAGATTTCCGGGAGGGTTGGGAGACCCAGTACTTC. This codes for CSARDFREGWETQYF.